Below, 23 T cell receptor beta chains from the same sample are listed, as sequenced in a study of long-term antiretroviral therapy in people with HIV. They ran version v3.0 of the immunoSEQ assay at survey level. Measured with immunoSEQ multiplex PCR; TCRdb has only the in-frame clones, and not every one. The sample carries 34,000 or so clones, around 85% recorded once. The sequenced sample was unsorted PBMCs, obtained about 3.5 years after starting antiretroviral therapy. The receptors derive from a man aged 18 to 30 with HIV.

The chain combines TRBV7-2 with TRBJ1-5; weak D call: TRBD1 (5 bases). Trimming left V 3 bases short and J 0 bases short, with 15 bases between. CDR3 length equals 17 residues. From germline, CDR1 is SGHTA and CDR2 FQGNSA. This CDR3 reads CASSLGVTYYSNQPQHF. The CDR3, as DNA: TGTGCCAGCAGCTTGGGGGTGACTTATTATAGCAATCAGCCCCAGCATTTT.

This rearrangement joins TRBV4-1 to TRBJ2-1; D is unclear. This CDR3 spans 12 amino acids. Germline V gives CDR1 MGHRA, CDR2 YSYEKL. The V gene lost 4 bases and the J gene lost 8 bases, with 9 bases spanning the gap. CDR3 nucleotides: TGCGCCAGCAGCCCTGGACGGGATGAGCAGTTCTTC. Its translation: CASSPGRDEQFF.

V is TRBV6-6 and J is TRBJ2-2; 14 bases are a match to TRBD2. The germline CDR1 and CDR2 sequences are MNHNY and SVGAGI (reference sequence). The CDR3 is made up of 15 amino acids. V lost 5 bases to trimming and J lost 6 bases; unmatched junction nucleotides: 2. The CDR3 loop is CASSGTSGSPGELFF. The CDR3, as DNA: TGTGCCAGCAGTGGGACTAGCGGGAGTCCCGGGGAGCTGTTTTTT.

The chain has TRBV4-1 and TRBJ2-1; possibly TRBD2 for D (6 bases). Germline lookup yields CDR1 MGHRA and CDR2 YSYEKL. The CDR3 extends over 16 amino acids. The V gene lost 3 bases and the J gene lost 5 bases, with 17 bases spanning the gap. CDR3 amino acids: CASSHPTSSGDNEQFF. CDR3 coding DNA: TGCGCCAGCAGCCACCCCACTAGCTCCGGGGACAATGAGCAGTTCTTC.

A few counts support this clone. The rearrangement joins TRBV5-6 to TRBJ2-5, with 7 bases fitting TRBD2. Germline CDR1 SGHDT, CDR2 YYEEEE. The CDR3 consists of 14 residues. The V segment lost 3 bases and the J segment 1 base; nucleotides outside the gene matches: 3. CDR3 loop: CASSWGGGQETQYF. In DNA, the CDR3 is TGTGCCAGCAGCTGGGGCGGGGGCCAAGAGACCCAGTACTTC.

V gene TRBV15 combines with J gene TRBJ2-5; weak D call: TRBD1 (6 bases). The CDR3 is 14 residues long. Trimming left V 5 bases short and J 4 bases short, with 14 bases between. Per germline, CDR1 LNHNV and CDR2 YYDKDF (reference sequence). The CDR3 reads CATSGYRDLETQYF. CDR3 in DNA: TGTGCCACCAGCGGATACAGGGACCTAGAGACCCAGTACTTC.

The chain is built from TRBV23-1 and TRBJ1-1; TRBD1 matches 8 bases. TRBV23-1 is reported as an ORF; its role is uncertain. The CDR3 sequence is 15 residues long. V lost 3 bases to trimming and J lost 3 bases; unmatched junction nucleotides: 6. The CDR3 nucleotides read TGCGCCAGCAGTCATGGGACAGGCTGGGACACTGAAGCTTTCTTT. Residues: CASSHGTGWDTEAFF.

The V call is TRBV19, the J call TRBJ2-1; no clear D. CDR1 LNHDA and CDR2 SQIVND come from the germline V gene (reference sequence). The CDR3 length is 15 residues. Trimming pared 3 bases from V and 0 bases from J, leaving 9 bases between. The CDR3 loop is CASSIQESSYNEQFF. CDR3 coding DNA: TGTGCCAGTAGTATCCAGGAGAGCTCCTACAATGAGCAGTTCTTC.

The chain links TRBV9 to TRBJ2-2; a weak D match, TRBD1 (5 bases). Germline V gene data show CDR1 as SGDLS and CDR2 as YYNGEE. The ends were cut back, 0 bases at V and 5 bases at J, with 8 bases in the middle. CDR3 length: 14 amino acids. CDR3 in amino acids: CASSVVGATGELFF. Written as DNA, the CDR3 is TGTGCCAGCAGCGTAGTTGGGGCTACCGGGGAGCTGTTTTTT. The whole variable domain, filled in from reference TRBV9 and TRBJ2-2, reads DSGVTQTPKHLITATGQRVTLRCSPRSGDLSVYWYQQSLDQGLQFLIQYYNGEERAKGNILERFSAQQFPDLHSELNLSSLELGDSALYFCASSVVGATGELFFGEGSRLTVL.

The chain links TRBV2 to TRBJ2-2; TRBD1 or TRBD2 may be the D gene (7 bases each). The V end was cut by 8 bases, the J end by 5 bases, with 15 bases between. The CDR3 has 14 amino acids. CDR1 and CDR2 (germline): SNHLY, FYNNEI. The CDR3 loop is CASLRGRETGELFF. CDR3 sequence (DNA): TGTGCCAGCTTGAGGGGGCGGGAGACCGGGGAGCTGTTTTTT. Filled out from reference TRBV2 and TRBJ2-2, the complete variable domain reads EPEVTQTPSHQVTQMGQEVILRCVPISNHLYFYWYRQILGQKVEFLVSFYNNEISEKSEIFDDQFSVERPDGSNFTLKIRSTKLEDSAMYFCASLRGRETGELFFGEGSRLTVL.

Concerning this clone: An end of the junction differs from the germline gene, which may be a read error. V usage is TRBV7-7 and J usage is TRBJ2-3, with a tentative D call TRBD2 (5 bases). The V gene's germline CDR1 is SSHAT and CDR2 FNYEAQ (reference sequence). The CDR3 has 13 residues. The CDR3 is CASSLAPKDTQYF. CDR3 nucleotides: TGTGCTAGCAGCTTAGCGCCCAAAGATACGCAGTATTTT.

The V and J genes are TRBV6-5 and TRBJ1-2; D is perhaps TRBD1 (6 bases). V lost 4 bases, J lost 8 bases, and 17 bases lay in between. Germline V gene lookup returns CDR1 MNHEY and CDR2 SVGAGI. This CDR3 is 14 amino acids long. The CDR3 coding sequence is TGTGCCAGCAGTTCGCCTGGGGGGCTGGGCGGCTACACCTTC. Translation: CASSSPGGLGGYTF.

The V and J genes are TRBV5-6 and TRBJ1-2, with D possibly TRBD1 on 6 matching bases. Germline-derived CDR1 and CDR2 are SGHDT and YYEEEE. The CDR3 consists of 15 residues. The germline V and J ends were trimmed by 5 bases and 2 bases, with 16 bases remaining between them. The CDR3, as DNA: TGTGCCAGCAGTGGGGAGGGGGAAGAAAACTATGGCTACACCTTC. It translates to CASSGEGEENYGYTF.

The V and J genes are TRBV13 and TRBJ1-6; D perhaps matches TRBD1 (6 bases). Trimming removed 3 bases at V and 5 bases at J, with 11 bases between. The CDR3 length is 15 residues. CDR1 is PRHDT and CDR2 is FYEKMQ in the germline V gene (reference sequence). The CDR3 nucleotides read TGTGCCAGCAGCTTTTGGGACAATCATAATTCACCCCTCCACTTT. Translation gives CASSFWDNHNSPLHF.

This chain joins TRBV5-1 and TRBJ2-7, with 7 bases aligning to TRBD1. Looked up from germline, CDR1 is SGHRS and CDR2 is YFSETQ. V lost 0 bases and J lost 6; bases outside the gene matches: 12. CDR3 length: 16 amino acids. The CDR3 sequence is CASSLANRGLNVEQYF. The CDR3 DNA follows: TGCGCCAGCAGCTTGGCCAACAGGGGATTGAACGTCGAGCAGTACTTC. Using reference TRBV5-1 and TRBJ2-7 for the parts outside the CDR3, the full variable domain is KAGVTQTPRYLIKTRGQQVTLSCSPISGHRSVSWYQQTPGQGLQFLFEYFSETQRNKGNFPGRFSGRQFSNSRSEMNVSTLELGDSALYLCASSLANRGLNVEQYFGPGTRLTVT.

The V and J genes are TRBV5-6 and TRBJ2-5, with D uncertain. V lost 0 bases to trimming and J lost 7 bases, with 13 bases between them. This CDR3 has 14 residues. Germline CDR1 reads SGHDT; CDR2 reads YYEEEE. CDR3 bases: TGTGCCAGCAGCTTGGGGCCGCTCATTGGGACCCAGTACTTC. Translating gives CASSLGPLIGTQYF.

The chain joins TRBV9 to TRBJ2-3; possibly TRBD1 or TRBD2 for D (6 bases each). Germline V gives CDR1 SGDLS, CDR2 YYNGEE. Trimming cost V 4 bases and J 4 bases, with 16 bases left between them. The CDR3 is 15 amino acids. CDR3: CASSFEGGPADTQYF. The CDR3 DNA follows: TGTGCCAGCAGCTTTGAGGGGGGCCCGGCAGATACGCAGTATTTT.

The CDR3 coding sequence is TGCGCCAGCAGCCAAGCGGGGACTAGCGGAGGGAATGAGCAGTTCTTC. It specifies CASSQAGTSGGNEQFF. The chain carries TRBV4-1 and TRBJ2-1; 11 nucleotides line up with TRBD2. Germline V lookup: CDR1 MGHRA, CDR2 YSYEKL. The CDR3 totals 16 residues. Germline trimming cut 1 base from V and 7 bases from J; bases unmatched to any gene: 6.

The chain recombines TRBV9 with TRBJ2-1; possibly TRBD2 for D (6 bases). This CDR3 has 15 residues. Germline assignment: CDR1 SGDLS and CDR2 YYNGEE. Trimming took off 0 bases at V and 3 bases at J, with 10 bases between the two ends. The DNA of the CDR3 is TGTGCCAGCAGCGTAGATAGGGACTTCTACAATGAGCAGTTCTTC. It specifies CASSVDRDFYNEQFF.

V is TRBV28 and J is TRBJ1-1, with D unresolved. This CDR3 spans 12 amino acids. V lost 7 bases and J lost 10, with 16 bases in between. The germline gives CDR1 MDHEN, CDR2 SYDVKM. As DNA, the CDR3 is TGTGCCAGCACCACCCTCCTTACCGGAGCTTTCTTT. Translation: CASTTLLTGAFF.

The genes are TRBV2 and TRBJ1-1, with TRBD1 as a possible D gene (6 bases). Germline V gives CDR1 SNHLY, CDR2 FYNNEI. V was cut by 3 bases and J by 5 bases, with 7 bases left in between. This CDR3 contains 12 residues. CDR3 in DNA: TGTGCCAGCAGTGATCAGGGGACTGAAGCTTTCTTT. It translates to CASSDQGTEAFF.

The table lists this clone with a few counts. The V call is TRBV5-1, the J call TRBJ1-5, with a weak D call TRBD1 (6 bases). Per germline, CDR1 SGHRS and CDR2 YFSETQ. The CDR3 extends over 15 amino acids. V lost 0 bases and J lost 3, with 10 bases in between. The CDR3 reads CASSLEGVSNQPQHF. The CDR3 nucleotides are TGCGCCAGCAGCTTGGAGGGGGTCTCCAATCAGCCCCAGCATTTT.

The gene calls are TRBV7-9 and TRBJ1-1; D uncertain. The CDR3 runs 11 residues. Trimming stripped 1 base from V and 8 bases from J, with 5 bases between. Germline CDR1 SEHNR, CDR2 FQNEAQ (reference sequence). The CDR3, as DNA: TGTGCCAGCAGCTTAGTACAAGAAGCTTTCTTT. This sequence encodes CASSLVQEAFF.